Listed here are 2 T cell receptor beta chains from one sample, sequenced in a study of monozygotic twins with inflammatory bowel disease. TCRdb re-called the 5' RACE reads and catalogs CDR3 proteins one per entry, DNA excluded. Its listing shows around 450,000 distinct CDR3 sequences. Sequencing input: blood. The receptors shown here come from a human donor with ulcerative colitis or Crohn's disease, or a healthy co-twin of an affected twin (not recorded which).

CDR3 region: CAISVAGVSTDTQYF. The J gene is TRBJ2-3, the V gene TRBV10-3; the D call from TCRdb, TRBD1, cannot be confirmed without DNA. From germline, CDR1 is ENHRY and CDR2 SYGVKD. This CDR3 is built from 15 residues.

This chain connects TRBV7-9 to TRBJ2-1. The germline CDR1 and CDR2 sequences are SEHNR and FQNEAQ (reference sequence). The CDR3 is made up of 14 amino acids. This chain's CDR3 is CASSLSVSYNEQFF.